The source of this T cell receptor (beta chain) is a study of T cell clones after liver transplantation. Whole-study context: As an antigen-independent comparator, third-party-reactive TCRbeta sequences came from pre-transplant mixed lymphocyte reactions. Study-wide findings and caveats: Graft donor-reactive T cells may have migrated into the graft rather than being deleted.

The CDR3 has 13 residues. Germline V gene sequence: CDR1 WSHSY, CDR2 SAAADI. Losses at the gene ends were 8 bases for V and 4 bases for J; bases not matched to a gene: 7. Thawed unstimulated PBMCs were FACS-sorted by CD3, CD4 and CD8 into two populations. In the case of this clone: Its target is not known.

TCRdb keeps only in-frame clones here, not all; method: immunoSEQ multiplex PCR. The sample consists of around 100,000 clones, 75% to 85% of them appearing once. This TCR came from a human donor who received a liver transplant. The genes are TRBV10-2 and TRBJ2-7, with TRBD2 matching over 8 bases. Sequenced here: CD4+ T cells from blood, sampled before liver transplant. The CDR3 loop is CASSSGLRYEQYF. The CDR3 DNA is TGCGCCAGCTCTAGCGGGTTACGATACGAGCAGTACTTC.